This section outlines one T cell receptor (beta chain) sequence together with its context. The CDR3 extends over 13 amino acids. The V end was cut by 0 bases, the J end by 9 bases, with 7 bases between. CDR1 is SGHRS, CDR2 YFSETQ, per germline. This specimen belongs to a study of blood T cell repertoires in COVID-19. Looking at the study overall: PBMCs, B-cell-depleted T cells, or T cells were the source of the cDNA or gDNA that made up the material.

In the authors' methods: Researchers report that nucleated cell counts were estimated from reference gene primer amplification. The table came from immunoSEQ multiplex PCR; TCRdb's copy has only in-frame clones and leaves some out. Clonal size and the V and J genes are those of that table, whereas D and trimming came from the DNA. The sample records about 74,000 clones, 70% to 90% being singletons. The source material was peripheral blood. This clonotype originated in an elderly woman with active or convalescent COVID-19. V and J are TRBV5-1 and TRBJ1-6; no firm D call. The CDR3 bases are TGCGCCAGCAGCTTGGGAATCGGTTCACCCCTCCACTTT. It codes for CASSLGIGSPLHF.